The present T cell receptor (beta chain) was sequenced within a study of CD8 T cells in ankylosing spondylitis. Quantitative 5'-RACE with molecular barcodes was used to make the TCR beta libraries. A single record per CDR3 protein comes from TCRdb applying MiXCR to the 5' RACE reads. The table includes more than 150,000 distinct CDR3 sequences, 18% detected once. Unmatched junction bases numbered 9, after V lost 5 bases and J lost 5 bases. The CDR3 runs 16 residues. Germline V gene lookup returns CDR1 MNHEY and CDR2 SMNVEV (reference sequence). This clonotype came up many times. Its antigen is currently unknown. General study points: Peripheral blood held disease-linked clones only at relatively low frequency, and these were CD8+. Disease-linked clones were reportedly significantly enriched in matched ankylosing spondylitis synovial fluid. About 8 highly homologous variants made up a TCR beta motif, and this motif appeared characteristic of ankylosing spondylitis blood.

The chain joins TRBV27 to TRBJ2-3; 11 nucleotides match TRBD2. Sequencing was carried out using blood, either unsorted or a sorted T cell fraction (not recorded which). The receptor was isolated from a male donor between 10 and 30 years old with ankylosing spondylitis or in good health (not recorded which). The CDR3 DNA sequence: TGTGCCAGCAGTCCCAATGCTAGCGGGAGGCAAGATACGCAGTATTTT. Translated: CASSPNASGRQDTQYF.